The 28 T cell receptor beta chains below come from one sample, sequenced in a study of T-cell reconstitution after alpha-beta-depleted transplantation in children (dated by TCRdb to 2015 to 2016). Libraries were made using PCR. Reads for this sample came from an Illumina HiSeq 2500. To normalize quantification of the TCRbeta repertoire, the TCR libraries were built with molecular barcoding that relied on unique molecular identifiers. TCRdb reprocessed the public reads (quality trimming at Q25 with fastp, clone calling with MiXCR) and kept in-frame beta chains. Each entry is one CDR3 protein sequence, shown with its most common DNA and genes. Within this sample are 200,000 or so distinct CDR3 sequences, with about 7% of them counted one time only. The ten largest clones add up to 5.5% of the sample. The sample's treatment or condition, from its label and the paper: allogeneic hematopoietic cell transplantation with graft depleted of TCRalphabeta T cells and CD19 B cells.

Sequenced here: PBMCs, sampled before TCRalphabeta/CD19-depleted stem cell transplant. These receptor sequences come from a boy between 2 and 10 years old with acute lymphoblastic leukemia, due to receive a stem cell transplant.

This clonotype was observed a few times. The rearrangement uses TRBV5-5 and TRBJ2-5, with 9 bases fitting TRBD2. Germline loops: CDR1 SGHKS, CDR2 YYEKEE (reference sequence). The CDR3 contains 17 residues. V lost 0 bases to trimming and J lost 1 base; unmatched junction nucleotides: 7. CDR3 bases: TGTGCCAGCAGCTTGGCAACTAGCGGGTACTTCCAAGAGACCCAGTACTTC. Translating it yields CASSLATSGYFQETQYF.

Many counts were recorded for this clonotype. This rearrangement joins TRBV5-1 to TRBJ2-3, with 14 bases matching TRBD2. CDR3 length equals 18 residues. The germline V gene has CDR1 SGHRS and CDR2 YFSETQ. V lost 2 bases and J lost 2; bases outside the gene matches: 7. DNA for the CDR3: TGCGCCAGCAGCTTAACGACTAGCGGGAGGGGCCTCACAGATACGCAGTATTTT. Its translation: CASSLTTSGRGLTDTQYF.

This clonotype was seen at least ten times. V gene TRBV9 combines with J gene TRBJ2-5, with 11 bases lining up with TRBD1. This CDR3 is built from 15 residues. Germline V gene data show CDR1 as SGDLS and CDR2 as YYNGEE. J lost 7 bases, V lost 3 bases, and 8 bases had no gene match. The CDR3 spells CASSGPGQGGGTQYF. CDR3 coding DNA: TGTGCCAGCAGCGGACCGGGACAGGGGGGAGGGACCCAGTACTTC.

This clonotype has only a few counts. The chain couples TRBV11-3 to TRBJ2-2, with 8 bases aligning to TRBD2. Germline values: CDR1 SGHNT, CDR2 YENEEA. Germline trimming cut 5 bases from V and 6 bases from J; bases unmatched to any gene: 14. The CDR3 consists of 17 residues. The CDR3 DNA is TGTGCCAGCAGCATCGTTTCTTTTAGCGGGAAGGCCGGGGAGCTGTTTTTT. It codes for CASSIVSFSGKAGELFF.

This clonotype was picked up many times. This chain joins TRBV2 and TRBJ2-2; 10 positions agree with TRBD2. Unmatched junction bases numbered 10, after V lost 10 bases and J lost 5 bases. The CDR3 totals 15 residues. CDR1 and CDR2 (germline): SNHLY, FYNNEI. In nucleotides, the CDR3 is TGTGCCAACCTCCAGCGGGAGGGCAGAACCGGGGAGCTGTTTTTT. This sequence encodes CANLQREGRTGELFF.

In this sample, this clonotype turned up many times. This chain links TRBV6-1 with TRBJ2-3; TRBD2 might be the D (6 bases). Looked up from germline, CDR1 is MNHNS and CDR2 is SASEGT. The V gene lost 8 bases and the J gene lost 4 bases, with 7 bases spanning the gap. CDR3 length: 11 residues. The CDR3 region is CASGLSDTQYF. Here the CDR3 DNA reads TGTGCCAGCGGACTATCAGATACGCAGTATTTT.

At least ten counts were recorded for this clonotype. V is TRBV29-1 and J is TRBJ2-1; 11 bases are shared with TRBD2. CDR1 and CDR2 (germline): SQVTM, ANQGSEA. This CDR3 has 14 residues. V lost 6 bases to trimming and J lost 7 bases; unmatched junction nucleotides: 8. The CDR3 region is CSVQPSGGLNEQFF. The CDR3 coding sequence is TGCAGCGTCCAGCCTAGCGGGGGGTTGAATGAGCAGTTCTTC.

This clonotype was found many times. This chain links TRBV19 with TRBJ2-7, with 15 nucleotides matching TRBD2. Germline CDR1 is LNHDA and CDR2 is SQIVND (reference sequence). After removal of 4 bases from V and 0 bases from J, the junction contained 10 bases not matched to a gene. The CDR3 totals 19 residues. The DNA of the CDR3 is TGTGCCAGTAGTACAATCATCGGACTAGCGGGGGGGACCTCCTACGAGCAGTACTTC. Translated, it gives CASSTIIGLAGGTSYEQYF.

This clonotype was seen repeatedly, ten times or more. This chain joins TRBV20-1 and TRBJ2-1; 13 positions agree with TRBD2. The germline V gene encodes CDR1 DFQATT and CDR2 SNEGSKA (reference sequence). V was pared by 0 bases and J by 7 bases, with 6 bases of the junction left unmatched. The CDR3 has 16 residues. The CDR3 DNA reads TGCAGTGCTAGAGATCACACTAGCGGGAGGGGTAATGAGCAGTTCTTC. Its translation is CSARDHTSGRGNEQFF.

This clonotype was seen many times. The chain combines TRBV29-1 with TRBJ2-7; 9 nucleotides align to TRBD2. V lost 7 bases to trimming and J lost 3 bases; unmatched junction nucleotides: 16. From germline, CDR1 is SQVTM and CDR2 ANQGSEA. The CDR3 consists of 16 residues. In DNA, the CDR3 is TGCAGCGCCCAAGGAGGACAAGCGGGAGGATTCTACGAGCAGTACTTC. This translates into CSAQGGQAGGFYEQYF.

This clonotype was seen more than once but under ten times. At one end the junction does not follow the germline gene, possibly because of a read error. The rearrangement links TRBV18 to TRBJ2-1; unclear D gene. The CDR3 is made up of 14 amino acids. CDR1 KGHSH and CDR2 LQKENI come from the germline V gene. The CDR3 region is CASSSPLEQGEQFF. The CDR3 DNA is TGTGCCAGCTCATCACCTCTAGAGCAAGGTGAGCAGTTCTTC. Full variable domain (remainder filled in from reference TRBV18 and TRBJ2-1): NAGVMQNPRHLVRRRGQEARLRCSPMKGHSHVYWYRQLPEEGLKFMVYLQKENIIDESGMPKERFSAEFPKEGPSILRIQQVVRGDSAAYFCASSSPLEQGEQFFGPGTRLTVL.

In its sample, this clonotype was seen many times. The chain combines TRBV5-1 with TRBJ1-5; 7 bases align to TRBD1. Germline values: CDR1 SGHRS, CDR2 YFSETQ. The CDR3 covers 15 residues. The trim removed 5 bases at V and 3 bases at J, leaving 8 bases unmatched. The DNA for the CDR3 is TGCGCCAGCAGGATCACAGGGGATACCAATCAGCCCCAGCATTTT. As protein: CASRITGDTNQPQHF.

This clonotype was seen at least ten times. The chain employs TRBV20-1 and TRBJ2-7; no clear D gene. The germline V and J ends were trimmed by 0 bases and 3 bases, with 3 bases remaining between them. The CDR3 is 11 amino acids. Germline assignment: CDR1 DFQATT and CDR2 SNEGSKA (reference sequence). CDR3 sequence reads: CSARDNYEQYF. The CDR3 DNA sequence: TGCAGTGCTAGAGACAACTACGAGCAGTACTTC.

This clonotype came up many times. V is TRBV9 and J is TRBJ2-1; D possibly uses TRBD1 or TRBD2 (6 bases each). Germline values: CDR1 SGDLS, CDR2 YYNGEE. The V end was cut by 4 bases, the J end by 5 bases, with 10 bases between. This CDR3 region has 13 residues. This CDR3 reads CASSWGAHNEQFF. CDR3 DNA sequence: TGTGCCAGCAGCTGGGGGGCCCACAATGAGCAGTTCTTC.

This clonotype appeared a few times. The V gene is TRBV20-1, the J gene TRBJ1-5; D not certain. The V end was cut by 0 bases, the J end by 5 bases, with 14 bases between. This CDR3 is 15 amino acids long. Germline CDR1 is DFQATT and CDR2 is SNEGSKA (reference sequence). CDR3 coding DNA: TGCAGTGCTAGAGATCGTTTGGCGGTAGATCAGCCCCAGCATTTT. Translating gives CSARDRLAVDQPQHF.

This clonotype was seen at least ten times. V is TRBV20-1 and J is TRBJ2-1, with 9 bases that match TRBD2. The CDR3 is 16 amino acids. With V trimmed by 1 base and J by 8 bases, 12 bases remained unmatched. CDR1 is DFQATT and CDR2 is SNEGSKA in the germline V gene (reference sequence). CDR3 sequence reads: CSARAIAGAGKDEQFF. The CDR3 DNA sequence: TGCAGTGCTAGAGCAATAGCGGGAGCGGGTAAGGATGAGCAGTTCTTC.

The CDR3 spells CCSSSGGRSYNEQFF. The CDR3 DNA follows: TGCTGTTCTAGCTCTGGCGGGAGATCCTACAATGAGCAGTTCTTC. The chain links TRBV20-1 to TRBJ2-1, with 7 bases lining up with TRBD2. This CDR3 comprises 15 residues. Germline V lookup: CDR1 DFQATT, CDR2 SNEGSKA (reference sequence).

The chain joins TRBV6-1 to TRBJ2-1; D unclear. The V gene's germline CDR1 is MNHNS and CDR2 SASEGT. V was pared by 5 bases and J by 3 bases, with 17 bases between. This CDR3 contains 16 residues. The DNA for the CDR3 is TGTGCCAGCAGTCGATCCCGCCAGGACCACTACAATGAGCAGTTCTTC. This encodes CASSRSRQDHYNEQFF.

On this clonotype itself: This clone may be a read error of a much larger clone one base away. CDR3 in amino acids: CACRTGNTGELFF. The DNA for the CDR3 is TGTGCCTGCAGGACAGGGAACACCGGGGAGCTGTTTTTT. V usage is TRBV3-1 and J usage is TRBJ2-2; 7 nucleotides agree with TRBD1. Germline CDR1 is LGHDT and CDR2 is YNNKEL (reference sequence). The CDR3 covers 13 residues.

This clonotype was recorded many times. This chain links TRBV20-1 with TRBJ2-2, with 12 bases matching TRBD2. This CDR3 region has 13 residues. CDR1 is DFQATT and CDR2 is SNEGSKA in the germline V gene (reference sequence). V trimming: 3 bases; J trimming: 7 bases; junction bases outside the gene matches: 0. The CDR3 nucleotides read TGCAGTGCTAGGACTAGCGGGAGCGGGGAGCTGTTTTTT. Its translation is CSARTSGSGELFF.

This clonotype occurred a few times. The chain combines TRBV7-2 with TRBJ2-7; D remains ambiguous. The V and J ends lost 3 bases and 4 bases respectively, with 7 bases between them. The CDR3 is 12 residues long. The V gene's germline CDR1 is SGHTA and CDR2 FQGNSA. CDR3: CASSFDGYEQYF. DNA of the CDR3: TGTGCCAGCAGCTTCGACGGATACGAGCAGTACTTC.

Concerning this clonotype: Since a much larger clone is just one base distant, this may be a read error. The CDR3 region has the DNA TGTGCCAGCATTTACCGCCAACCAGGGGTGGGTCAGCCCCAGCATTTT. Its translation: CASIYRQPGVGQPQHF. This rearrangement joins TRBV6-5 to TRBJ1-5; TRBD1 might be the D (6 bases). The CDR3 sequence is 16 residues long. Germline values: CDR1 MNHEY, CDR2 SVGAGI.

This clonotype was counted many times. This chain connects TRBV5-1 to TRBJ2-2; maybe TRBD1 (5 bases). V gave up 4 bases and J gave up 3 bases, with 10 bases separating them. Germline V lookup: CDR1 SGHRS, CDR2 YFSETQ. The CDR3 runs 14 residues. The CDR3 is CASSPPGYTGELFF. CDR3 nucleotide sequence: TGCGCCAGCAGCCCCCCAGGGTACACCGGGGAGCTGTTTTTT.

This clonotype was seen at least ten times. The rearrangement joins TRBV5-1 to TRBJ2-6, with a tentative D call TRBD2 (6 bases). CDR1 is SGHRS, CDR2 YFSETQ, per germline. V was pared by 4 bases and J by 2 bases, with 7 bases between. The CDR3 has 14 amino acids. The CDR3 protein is CASSTGAGANVLTF. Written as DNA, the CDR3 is TGCGCCAGCAGCACGGGGGCTGGGGCCAACGTCCTGACTTTC.

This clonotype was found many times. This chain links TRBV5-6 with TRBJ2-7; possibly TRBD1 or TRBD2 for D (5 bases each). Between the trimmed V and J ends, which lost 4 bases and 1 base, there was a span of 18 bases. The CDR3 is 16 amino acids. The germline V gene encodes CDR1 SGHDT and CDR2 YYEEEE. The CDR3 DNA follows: TGTGCCAGCAGCCTACGGGACCATCACCCGTCCTACGAGCAGTACTTC. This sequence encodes CASSLRDHHPSYEQYF.

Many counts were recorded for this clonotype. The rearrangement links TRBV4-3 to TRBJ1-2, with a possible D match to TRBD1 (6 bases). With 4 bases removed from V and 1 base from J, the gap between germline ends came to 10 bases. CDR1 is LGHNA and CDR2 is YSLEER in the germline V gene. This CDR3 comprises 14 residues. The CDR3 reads CASSRGQGNYGYTF. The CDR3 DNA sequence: TGCGCCAGCAGCCGGGGGCAGGGTAACTATGGCTACACCTTC.

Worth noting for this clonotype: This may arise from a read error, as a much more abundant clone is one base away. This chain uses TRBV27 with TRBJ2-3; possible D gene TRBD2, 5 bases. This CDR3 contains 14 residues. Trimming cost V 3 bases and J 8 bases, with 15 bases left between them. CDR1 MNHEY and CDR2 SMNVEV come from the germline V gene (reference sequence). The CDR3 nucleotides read TGTGCCAGCAGTTTCCAGTGGGGAGCAGGTACGCAGTATTTT. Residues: CASSFQWGAGTQYF.

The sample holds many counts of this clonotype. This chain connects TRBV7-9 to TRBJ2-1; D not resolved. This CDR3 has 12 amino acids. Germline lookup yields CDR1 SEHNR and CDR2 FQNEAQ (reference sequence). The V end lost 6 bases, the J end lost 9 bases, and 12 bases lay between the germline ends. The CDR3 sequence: CASRSVFGEQFF. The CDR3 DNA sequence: TGTGCCAGCAGATCGGTCTTTGGTGAGCAGTTCTTC. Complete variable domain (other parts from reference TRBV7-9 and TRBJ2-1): DTGVSQNPRHKITKRGQNVTFRCDPISEHNRLYWYRQTLGQGPEFLTYFQNEAQLEKSRLLSDRFSAERPKGSFSTLEIQRTEQGDSAMYLCASRSVFGEQFFGPGTRLTVL.